This entry lists 10 T cell receptor beta chains sequenced from one sample in a study of regulatory T cells in long-lasting Graves disease. Assembly of TCR beta libraries relied on iRepertoire HTBI primers together with Arm-PCR of CDR3 regions. TCRdb processed the multiplex PCR reads anew with MiXCR; each CDR3 protein has one entry. The data show a few hundred thousand distinct CDR3 sequences, roughly 24% seen once. The time point here: persistent/refractory GD, antithyroid drugs over 5 years with positive TRAb. PBMC RNA was the source of the TCR library. The sequences come from peripheral blood mononuclear cells (PBMCs), collected when the disease was refractory, from a patient treated with antithyroid drugs. The receptors were gathered from a woman aged 35 to 49 with Graves disease.

This clonotype was seen at least ten times. The rearrangement joins TRBV12-3 or TRBV12-4 to TRBJ1-5; no clear D gene. Deletions cut 4 bases from V and 8 bases from J, with 3 bases between. The CDR3 covers 10 residues. The CDR3 sequence: CASSSEPQHF. In nucleotides, the CDR3 is TGTGCCAGCAGTTCCGAGCCCCAGCATTTT.

This clonotype has ten or more counts. This chain uses TRBV11-2 with TRBJ2-1; 13 bases fit TRBD2. CDR1 is SGHAT and CDR2 is FQNNGV in the germline V gene. After removal of 9 bases from V and 9 bases from J, the junction contained 8 bases not matched to a gene. This CDR3 comprises 14 residues. The CDR3 DNA is TGTGCCAGTACTAGCGGGAGGGCCATTCCTGAGCAGTTCTTC. Amino acid sequence: CASTSGRAIPEQFF.

Notes on this clonotype: With a far larger clone one base away, a read error is the likely cause. This chain connects TRBV11-3 to TRBJ2-5, with a possible D match to TRBD2 (6 bases). CDR1 and CDR2 from the germline V gene are SGHNT and YENEEA. V was shortened by 6 bases and J by 2 bases, with 13 bases between the two germline ends. The length of the CDR3 is 14 residues. The CDR3 DNA is TGTGCCAGCAGGCGAACTAGCAGGCAAGAGACCCAGTACTTC. Translation: CASRRTSRQETQYF.

This chain joins TRBV28 and TRBJ2-7; 7 bases are shared with TRBD1. The CDR3 sequence is 17 residues long. The V gene's germline CDR1 is MDHEN and CDR2 SYDVKM. Trimming removed 6 bases from V and 1 base from J; junction bases left unmatched: 15. The chain's CDR3 is CASSKSQRWDRSYEQYF. CDR3 nucleotides: TGTGCCAGCAGCAAGTCCCAAAGATGGGACAGATCCTACGAGCAGTACTTC.

This clonotype was detected a few times. This may be a read error: a much more frequent sequence differs by one nucleotide. The gene calls are TRBV3-1 and TRBJ2-7; D possibly corresponds to TRBD2 (5 bases). Germline loops: CDR1 LGHDT, CDR2 YNNKEL (reference sequence). This CDR3 region has 12 residues. V was clipped by 3 bases and J by 3 bases, with 6 bases between them. As DNA, the CDR3 is TGTGCCAGCAGCCACCGGGACTACGAGCAGTACTTC. It specifies CASSHRDYEQYF.

This rearrangement joins TRBV12-5 to TRBJ2-1, with D tentatively TRBD1 (6 bases). Trimming took 0 bases from V and 4 from J, leaving 13 bases between them. Germline CDR1 and CDR2: LGHNT and FRNRAP. CDR3 length equals 16 residues. The CDR3 nucleotides read TGTGCTAGTGGTTTGGTACTAGGACAGCAGTACAATGAGCAGTTCTTC. This encodes CASGLVLGQQYNEQFF.

The chain recombines TRBV25-1 with TRBJ1-4; TRBD1 might be the D (6 bases). Between the trimmed V and J ends, which lost 8 bases and 0 bases, there was a span of 16 bases. The germline V gene encodes CDR1 MGHDK and CDR2 SYGVNS. The CDR3 is 16 residues long. The CDR3 loop reads CASVGADSATNEKLFF. Here the CDR3 DNA reads TGTGCCAGCGTGGGGGCAGACTCCGCAACTAATGAAAAACTGTTTTTT.

V and J are TRBV7-3 and TRBJ1-1, with D uncertain. With 1 base removed from V and 0 bases from J, the gap between germline ends came to 9 bases. CDR1 and CDR2 (germline): SGHTA, FQGTGA. CDR3 length: 15 residues. The CDR3 spells CASSLIRQMNTEAFF. The CDR3 DNA reads as TGTGCCAGCAGCTTAATACGGCAGATGAACACTGAAGCTTTCTTT. Combining the CDR3 with reference TRBV7-3 and TRBJ1-1 gives the whole variable domain GAGVSQTPSNKVTEKGKYVELRCDPISGHTALYWYRQSLGQGPEFLIYFQGTGAADDSGLPNDRFFAVRPEGSVSTLKIQRTERGDSAVYLCASSLIRQMNTEAFFGQGTRLTVV.

This clonotype came up a few times. CDR3 sequence reads: CSARPPERGNTGELFF. The CDR3 nucleotides are TGCAGTGCTAGGCCCCCTGAGCGTGGCAACACCGGGGAGCTGTTTTTT. The rearrangement uses TRBV20-1 and TRBJ2-2; D is unclear. The CDR3 consists of 16 residues. The germline V gene has CDR1 DFQATT and CDR2 SNEGSKA (reference sequence). V dropped 3 bases and J dropped 2 bases, with 16 bases sitting between them.

The chain is built from TRBV6-2 or TRBV6-3 and TRBJ2-7, with a weak D call TRBD2 (6 bases). V was clipped by 5 bases and J by 0 bases, with 14 bases between them. Germline loops: CDR1 MNHEY, CDR2 SVGEGT. The CDR3 contains 15 residues. CDR3: CASSEMVGSSYEQYF. The CDR3 nucleotides read TGTGCCAGCAGTGAAATGGTCGGGAGCTCCTACGAGCAGTACTTC.